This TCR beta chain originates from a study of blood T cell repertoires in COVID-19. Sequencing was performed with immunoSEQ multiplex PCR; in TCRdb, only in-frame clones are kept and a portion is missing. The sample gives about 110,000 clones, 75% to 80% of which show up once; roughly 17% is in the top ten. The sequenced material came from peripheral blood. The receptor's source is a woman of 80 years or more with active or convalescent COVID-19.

The DNA for the CDR3 is TGTGCCAGCAGTGAAATGACAGGGTATGAAAAACTGTTTTTT. Translating it yields CASSEMTGYEKLFF. V gene TRBV6-1 combines with J gene TRBJ1-4, with 7 bases lining up with TRBD1. Per the germline V gene, CDR1 is MNHNS and CDR2 is SASEGT. This CDR3 is 14 amino acids long. V shed 2 bases and J 6 bases; nucleotides not matched to a gene: 3.